Following are 25 T cell receptor beta chains from one sample sequenced in a study of a mutant IDH1 vaccine in newly diagnosed glioma (dated by TCRdb to the early 2020s). Read against the paper, the sample's time point label means: baseline, week 1 (first vaccination visit). The sample's treatment or condition label, in plain terms: pre-vaccination baseline after standard-of-care therapy. Preparation of the library involved the immunoSEQ multiplex PCR assay. TCRdb re-hosts the immuneACCESS table, in-frame sequences only. Its copies lack some clones; in the studies checked, an unresolved V gene accounts for under half of them, and the cause for the rest is not known. The sample has 75,000 to 100,000 clones on record, over 70% of them singletons. Together, the top ten hold 5.3% of the sample. The source was PBMCs, collected from a glioma patient treated with radiotherapy, temozolomide or both. Receptors were obtained from a man aged 40-49 years with glioma. Some clones in this sample may be carry-over from other donors' samples.

The CDR3: CASSVEQSVEKLFF. In DNA form, the CDR3 reads TGTGCCAGCAGCGTAGAACAGTCGGTAGAAAAACTGTTTTTT. The chain has TRBV9 and TRBJ1-4; D remains ambiguous. This CDR3 is 14 amino acids long. Trimming removed 0 bases from V and 8 bases from J, with 11 bases in between. In germline, CDR1 is SGDLS, CDR2 YYNGEE.

This clone was counted only a few times. J is TRBJ1-1 and V is TRBV7-9; D not resolved. The V gene's germline CDR1 is SEHNR and CDR2 FQNEAQ (reference sequence). The CDR3 loop spans 14 amino acids. Between the trimmed V and J ends, which lost 5 bases and 1 base, there was a span of 11 bases. CDR3 sequence: CASSPSSPNTEAFF. The CDR3 DNA reads as TGTGCCAGCAGCCCGTCATCACCGAACACTGAAGCTTTCTTT. Based on the CDR3 plus reference TRBV7-9 and TRBJ1-1, the full variable domain is DTGVSQNPRHKITKRGQNVTFRCDPISEHNRLYWYRQTLGQGPEFLTYFQNEAQLEKSRLLSDRFSAERPKGSFSTLEIQRTEQGDSAMYLCASSPSSPNTEAFFGQGTRLTVV.

This chain joins TRBV9 and TRBJ2-7, with 7 bases matching TRBD1. Germline trimming cut 1 base from V and 4 bases from J; bases unmatched to any gene: 2. Per the germline V gene, CDR1 is SGDLS and CDR2 is YYNGEE. The CDR3 is 13 amino acids. The CDR3 loop reads CASSVQQGYEQYF. CDR3 sequence (DNA): TGTGCCAGCAGCGTACAACAGGGGTACGAGCAGTACTTC.

In its sample, this clone was seen once. The gene calls are TRBV7-9 and TRBJ2-7; D perhaps matches TRBD2 (7 bases). Germline values: CDR1 SEHNR, CDR2 FQNEAQ (reference sequence). The CDR3 contains 14 residues. V shed 5 bases and J shed 7 bases, with 18 bases lying between them. The CDR3 sequence is CASSPAGADGEQYF. DNA of the CDR3: TGTGCCAGCAGCCCCGCGGGGGCCGATGGGGAGCAGTACTTC.

The chain has TRBV30 and TRBJ2-3; 7 bases are shared with TRBD1. This CDR3 is 15 amino acids long. V was pared by 5 bases and J by 1 base, with 9 bases of the junction left unmatched. Germline CDR1 is GTSNPN and CDR2 is SVGIG (reference sequence). The chain's CDR3 is CAWEVFGQGTDTQYF. DNA for the CDR3: TGTGCCTGGGAGGTCTTTGGACAGGGCACAGATACGCAGTATTTT.

Only one count was recorded for this clone. J is TRBJ1-2 and V is TRBV30; 8 nucleotides match TRBD1. V lost 5 bases, J lost 7 bases, and 9 bases stayed unmatched. Germline CDR1 is GTSNPN and CDR2 is SVGIG (reference sequence). This CDR3 is 13 amino acids long. This chain's CDR3 is CAWGTGLGPGYTF. The CDR3 nucleotides are TGTGCCTGGGGGACAGGACTCGGGCCTGGCTACACCTTC. Full variable domain (rest looked up from reference TRBV30 and TRBJ1-2): SQTIHQWPATLVQPVGSPLSLECTVEGTSNPNLYWYRQAAGRGLQLLFYSVGIGQISSEVPQNLSASRPQDRQFILSSKKLLLSDSGFYLCAWGTGLGPGYTFGSGTRLTVV.

This chain joins TRBV4-1 and TRBJ1-2, with D perhaps TRBD1 (6 bases). V lost 0 bases and J 4 bases, leaving 15 bases between the germline ends. Germline values: CDR1 MGHRA, CDR2 YSYEKL. This CDR3 has 16 residues. The CDR3 region has the DNA TGCGCCAGCAGCCAAGATCAGGGGCGGTATGGCTATGGCTACACCTTC. Its translation: CASSQDQGRYGYGYTF.

The V gene is TRBV19, the J gene TRBJ1-1, with no clear D. From germline, CDR1 is LNHDA and CDR2 SQIVND (reference sequence). The CDR3 extends over 11 amino acids. Trimming stripped 7 bases from V and 3 bases from J, with 6 bases between. The CDR3 DNA reads TGTGCCAGTACCTATTACACTGAAGCTTTCTTT. It yields the protein CASTYYTEAFF.

V usage is TRBV5-1 and J usage is TRBJ1-1; D is undetermined. Germline CDR1 reads SGHRS; CDR2 reads YFSETQ. The CDR3 is made up of 13 amino acids. Trimming cost V 5 bases and J 1 base, with 9 bases left between them. The chain's CDR3 is CASRRVGNTEAFF. The CDR3 DNA reads TGCGCCAGCAGACGCGTGGGGAACACTGAAGCTTTCTTT.

This clone has just a few counts. This chain connects TRBV6-5 to TRBJ1-4; D not certain. V was trimmed by 5 bases and J by 0 bases, leaving 7 bases between them. The CDR3 sequence is 14 residues long. The germline V gene has CDR1 MNHEY and CDR2 SVGAGI. CDR3: CASSRSATNEKLFF. Written as DNA, the CDR3 is TGTGCCAGCAGTAGGTCTGCAACTAATGAAAAACTGTTTTTT.

The V call is TRBV7-8, the J call TRBJ1-5; D is ambiguous. V was shortened by 5 bases and J by 7 bases, with 15 bases between the two germline ends. CDR3 length: 14 residues. The V gene's germline CDR1 is SGHVS and CDR2 FQNEAQ. This CDR3 reads CASSLRGLNQPQHF. CDR3 sequence (DNA): TGTGCCAGCAGCCTACGAGGGTTGAACCAGCCCCAGCATTTT.

This clone has only one observation. The chain joins TRBV6-5 to TRBJ1-1; D possibly corresponds to TRBD1 (6 bases). Germline loops: CDR1 MNHEY, CDR2 SVGAGI. The CDR3 covers 12 residues. V was shortened by 3 bases and J by 8 bases, with 10 bases between the two germline ends. The CDR3 sequence: CASSYFRGEAFF. CDR3 in DNA: TGTGCCAGCAGTTATTTCAGGGGAGAAGCTTTCTTT.

In DNA, the CDR3 is TGTGCCAGCAGATTACAGGGGGCGCGGACTGAAGCTTTCTTT. Its translation: CASRLQGARTEAFF. The chain has TRBV6-5 and TRBJ1-1, with 9 positions matching TRBD1. CDR1 is MNHEY and CDR2 is SVGAGI in the germline V gene. V lost 6 bases and J lost 5; bases outside the gene matches: 7. This CDR3 is 14 amino acids long.

This chain joins TRBV18 and TRBJ1-2, with no clear D. Germline V CDR1 and CDR2: KGHSH, LQKENI. The CDR3 is 13 residues long. The V end was cut by 3 bases, the J end by 3 bases, with 8 bases between. The CDR3 nucleotides read TGTGCCAGCTCACCGGACGGGGACTATGGCTACACCTTC. This encodes CASSPDGDYGYTF.

This clone was seen more than once but under ten times. The chain employs TRBV5-1 and TRBJ2-2; D is undetermined. Trimming took off 4 bases at V and 0 bases at J, with 10 bases between the two ends. There are 15 residues in the CDR3. CDR1 is SGHRS and CDR2 is YFSETQ in the germline V gene. CDR3 amino acids: CASSPRASNTGELFF. CDR3 DNA: TGCGCCAGCAGCCCCCGTGCGTCGAACACCGGGGAGCTGTTTTTT. Supplemented by reference TRBV5-1 and TRBJ2-2, the full variable domain reads KAGVTQTPRYLIKTRGQQVTLSCSPISGHRSVSWYQQTPGQGLQFLFEYFSETQRNKGNFPGRFSGRQFSNSRSEMNVSTLELGDSALYLCASSPRASNTGELFFGEGSRLTVL.

The chain combines TRBV4-1 with TRBJ2-6; the match to TRBD1 covers 7 bases. CDR1 is MGHRA, CDR2 YSYEKL, per germline. The J segment lost 4 bases and the V segment lost 1 base, leaving 7 bases of the junction unmatched. CDR3 length equals 17 residues. CDR3 in DNA: TGCGCCAGCAGCCAAGGAAGGGGGCTCCCAGGGGCCAACGTCCTGACTTTC. This sequence encodes CASSQGRGLPGANVLTF.

CDR3 bases: TGTGCCTGGAATCCCCAGCGCAGGGCGTCCTACAATGAGCAGTTCTTC. Protein sequence: CAWNPQRRASYNEQFF. The rearrangement joins TRBV30 to TRBJ2-1, with D perhaps matching TRBD1 (5 bases). The V end lost 4 bases, the J end lost 1 base, and 17 bases lay between the germline ends. CDR1 is GTSNPN and CDR2 is SVGIG in the germline V gene (reference sequence). CDR3 size: 16 residues.

The chain joins TRBV7-9 to TRBJ2-5; possible D gene TRBD1, 5 bases. The CDR3 runs to 13 residues. Looked up from germline, CDR1 is SEHNR and CDR2 is FQNEAQ (reference sequence). V lost 1 base, J lost 9 bases, and 12 bases lay in between. The CDR3 DNA sequence: TGTGCCAGCAGCTTAGGTGTCAGGGCGGCCCAGTACTTC. The encoded protein is CASSLGVRAAQYF.

V is TRBV18 and J is TRBJ2-7, with D possibly TRBD1 on 6 matching bases. The CDR3 spans 16 residues. Trimming left V 2 bases short and J 2 bases short, with 16 bases between. CDR1 is KGHSH, CDR2 LQKENI, per germline. As DNA, the CDR3 is TGTGCCAGCTCACCAACAACAGGGCGTTCGGCCTACGAGCAGTACTTC. Encoded protein: CASSPTTGRSAYEQYF.

The chain carries TRBV5-8 and TRBJ1-3, with D tentatively TRBD1 (5 bases). The CDR3 is made up of 15 amino acids. The V end lost 3 bases, the J end lost 0 bases, and 10 bases lay between the germline ends. CDR1 and CDR2 from the germline V gene are SGHTS and YDEGEE. The CDR3 here is CASSWDPDSGNTIYF. Here the CDR3 DNA reads TGTGCCAGCAGCTGGGACCCCGACTCTGGAAACACCATATATTTT.

The rearrangement joins TRBV7-9 to TRBJ2-5, with 9 bases aligning to TRBD1. The CDR3 has 14 amino acids. Looked up from germline, CDR1 is SEHNR and CDR2 is FQNEAQ (reference sequence). Germline trimming cut 4 bases from V and 5 bases from J; bases unmatched to any gene: 5. CDR3 residues: CASSWTGVGETQYF. DNA for the CDR3: TGTGCCAGCAGCTGGACAGGGGTAGGGGAGACCCAGTACTTC.

The chain links TRBV15 to TRBJ1-4; D perhaps matches TRBD1 (5 bases). Between the trimmed V and J ends, which lost 4 bases and 6 bases, there was a span of 18 bases. CDR3 length: 16 residues. CDR1 and CDR2 (germline): LNHNV, YYDKDF (reference sequence). This CDR3 is CATSISAEGPDEKLFF. CDR3 nucleotides: TGTGCCACCAGCATCTCCGCCGAGGGACCGGATGAAAAACTGTTTTTT. Supplemented by reference TRBV15 and TRBJ1-4, the full variable domain reads DAMVIQNPRYQVTQFGKPVTLSCSQTLNHNVMYWYQQKSSQAPKLLFHYYDKDFNNEADTPDNFQSRRPNTSFCFLDIRSPGLGDTAMYLCATSISAEGPDEKLFFGSGTQLSVL.

The rearrangement links TRBV9 to TRBJ1-1; D is perhaps TRBD1 (5 bases). CDR1 is SGDLS and CDR2 is YYNGEE in the germline V gene. The length of the CDR3 is 16 residues. The V end was cut by 3 bases, the J end by 2 bases, with 17 bases between. CDR3 residues: CASSAQPTVSNTEAFF. The CDR3 bases are TGTGCCAGCAGCGCCCAGCCGACAGTCTCTAACACTGAAGCTTTCTTT.

The V call is TRBV7-9, the J call TRBJ1-2; D uncertain. CDR1 SEHNR and CDR2 FQNEAQ come from the germline V gene (reference sequence). The CDR3 runs to 15 residues. With 1 base removed from V and 4 bases from J, the gap between germline ends came to 13 bases. The CDR3 DNA follows: TGTGCCAGCAGCTTAGAATTCCCAGGCCCCTATGGCTACACCTTC. Residues: CASSLEFPGPYGYTF.

This chain links TRBV27 with TRBJ1-5; 7 bases line up with TRBD1. The CDR3 covers 15 residues. CDR1 and CDR2 from the germline V gene are MNHEY and SMNVEV (reference sequence). The V segment lost 6 bases and the J segment 1 base; nucleotides outside the gene matches: 6. CDR3 DNA sequence: TGTGCCAGCAGCACCCGACAGGGAAGCAATCAGCCCCAGCATTTT. Amino acids: CASSTRQGSNQPQHF.